Listed below are T cell receptor beta chains from one sample, sequenced in a study of T cells expressing NK-cell markers. For each CDR3 protein, TCRdb gives one entry from its re-call of the 5' RACE reads, without DNA. This table lists under 600,000 distinct CDR3 sequences. Source material: blood T cells: a sorted CD56 or NKG2C T cell subset, CD4+ or CD8+ T cells, or bulk PBMC T cells (not recorded which). All receptors derive from a woman in her 50s in good health. The CDR3 runs from the conserved cysteine through the conserved F or W. Fields, in order: J gene, V gene, CDR3 protein.

j_gene: TRBJ2-1; v_gene: TRBV12-3/TRBV12-4; CDR3aa: CASTQGLAADNEQFF
j_gene: TRBJ1-2; v_gene: TRBV12-3/TRBV12-4; CDR3aa: CASSLANFPQGAYGYTF
j_gene: TRBJ2-3; v_gene: TRBV5-1; CDR3aa: CASTPGAGVSADTQYF
j_gene: TRBJ1-5; v_gene: TRBV7-8; CDR3aa: CASSPRVHDGSQPQHF
j_gene: TRBJ2-3; v_gene: TRBV20-1; CDR3aa: CSAIEDSLSTDTQYF
j_gene: TRBJ2-2; v_gene: TRBV6-1; CDR3aa: CASSPRIDRGTGELFF
j_gene: TRBJ1-2; v_gene: TRBV5-1; CDR3aa: CASSLGLWGQEDGYTF
j_gene: TRBJ2-2; v_gene: TRBV7-7; CDR3aa: CASSPGTFTGELFF
j_gene: TRBJ2-1; v_gene: TRBV24-1; CDR3aa: CATSDRQNNEQFF
j_gene: TRBJ2-4; v_gene: TRBV6-6; CDR3aa: CATHEVGIQYF
j_gene: TRBJ2-1; v_gene: TRBV25-1; CDR3aa: CASTRTGGGEQFF
j_gene: TRBJ1-2; v_gene: TRBV6-5; CDR3aa: CASSYSLGQIEYGYTF
j_gene: TRBJ2-3; v_gene: TRBV20-1; CDR3aa: CSASGGGHRTDTQYF
j_gene: TRBJ2-7; v_gene: TRBV11-1; CDR3aa: CASSLNRGGYEQYF
j_gene: TRBJ2-4; v_gene: TRBV4-1; CDR3aa: CASSQEGWGKPKRGNIQYF
j_gene: TRBJ1-1; v_gene: TRBV4-1; CDR3aa: CASSQDRPGVAFF
j_gene: TRBJ2-2; v_gene: TRBV6-5; CDR3aa: CASSYSQIVNTGELFF
j_gene: TRBJ2-2; v_gene: TRBV20-1; CDR3aa: CSASGQGTGELFF
j_gene: TRBJ2-2; v_gene: TRBV24-1; CDR3aa: CATSRPGSGGELFF
j_gene: TRBJ2-1; v_gene: TRBV12-3/TRBV12-4; CDR3aa: CASSQLSGRTYNEQFF
j_gene: TRBJ2-1; v_gene: TRBV9; CDR3aa: CASTVGGRAEQFF
j_gene: TRBJ2-3; v_gene: TRBV7-8; CDR3aa: CASSPVRGVVLDTQYF
j_gene: TRBJ1-1; v_gene: TRBV24-1; CDR3aa: CATSDPGENTEAFF
j_gene: TRBJ2-2; v_gene: TRBV6-5; CDR3aa: CASTRNRVGPGELFF
j_gene: TRBJ1-1; v_gene: TRBV20-1; CDR3aa: CSARDRGSMNTEAFF
j_gene: TRBJ1-4; v_gene: TRBV29-1; CDR3aa: CSARTGNEKLFF
j_gene: TRBJ2-1; v_gene: TRBV20-1; CDR3aa: CSARRGGEQFF